The 11 T cell receptor beta chains below all came from one sample that was sequenced in a study of CD8+ T cells in alopecia areata (dated by TCRdb to 2016 to 2019). Library prep was done by the immunoSEQ multiplex PCR assay. RNA was extracted from all samples and reverse transcribed into cDNA, which served as template for TCR sequencing. In its TCRdb copy, this immuneACCESS table keeps in-frame sequences only and misses some clones. Where compared with another copy, unresolved V genes explain less than half of these, and the others have no known cause. The sample includes about 180,000 clones, with roughly 50% observed a single time. Roughly 16% of the sample comes from the top ten. The label giving this sample's treatment or condition can be read as: oral pan-JAK inhibitor, 5-10 mg twice daily. The starting material was CD4+ T cells sorted from blood, obtained between weeks 55 and 65, from a patient treated with tofacitinib. The origin of the receptors is a human donor with alopecia areata.

The chain joins TRBV11-2 to TRBJ1-1, with D unresolved. The CDR3 runs to 13 residues. Trimming took 4 bases from V and 4 from J, leaving 10 bases between them. The germline gives CDR1 SGHAT, CDR2 FQNNGV. In DNA, the CDR3 is TGTGCCAGCAGCTCGAGGTTTATCACTGAAGCTTTCTTT. As protein: CASSSRFITEAFF.

This chain's CDR3 is CASSLSSGVPDTQYF. CDR3 sequence (DNA): TGTGCCAGCAGTTTAAGCAGCGGGGTACCAGATACGCAGTATTTT. The chain recombines TRBV27 with TRBJ2-3, with TRBD2 matching over 7 bases. With V trimmed by 2 bases and J by 4 bases, 6 bases remained unmatched. Germline-derived CDR1 and CDR2 are MNHEY and SMNVEV (reference sequence). CDR3 length: 15 amino acids.

V is TRBV21-1 and J is TRBJ2-5. TRBV21-1 is reported as a pseudogene. This CDR3 contains 18 residues. CDR3 residues: CARTTGPRLFVEWETQYF. CDR3 nucleotide sequence: TGTGCCAGAACAACGGGGCCCCGGTTGTTCGTTGAGTGGGAGACCCAGTACTTC.

This clone was recorded a few times. This chain uses TRBV5-6 with TRBJ2-7; 12 bases fit TRBD2. CDR3 length: 16 residues. Germline trimming cut 3 bases from V and 3 bases from J; bases unmatched to any gene: 7. The germline V gene encodes CDR1 SGHDT and CDR2 YYEEEE. CDR3 DNA sequence: TGTGCCAGCAGCTGGACTAGCGGGGAAAAAGACTACGAGCAGTACTTC. It translates to CASSWTSGEKDYEQYF.

The V and J genes are TRBV5-1 and TRBJ2-3; D gene unclear. Germline V gives CDR1 SGHRS, CDR2 YFSETQ. The CDR3 has 14 residues. V lost 1 base to trimming and J lost 0 bases, with 6 bases between them. CDR3 region: CASSLFASTDTQYF. The CDR3 nucleotides read TGCGCCAGCAGCTTGTTTGCTAGCACAGATACGCAGTATTTT.

The DNA for the CDR3 is TGTGCCTGGAGGGACATTAACTATGGCTACACCTTC. Its translation: CAWRDINYGYTF. The chain links TRBV30 to TRBJ1-2, with D tentatively TRBD1 (5 bases). Looked up from germline, CDR1 is GTSNPN and CDR2 is SVGIG (reference sequence). V was clipped by 3 bases and J by 1 base, with 6 bases between them. The CDR3 spans 12 residues.

This chain connects TRBV30 to TRBJ2-1; 7 nucleotides match TRBD2. The length of the CDR3 is 15 residues. Germline V gene sequence: CDR1 GTSNPN, CDR2 SVGIG (reference sequence). The V gene end was trimmed by 0 bases and the J gene end by 7 bases; junction bases not matched to a gene: 9. This CDR3 is CAWSVRLAESNEQFF. The CDR3 DNA sequence: TGTGCCTGGAGTGTACGGCTAGCGGAATCAAATGAGCAGTTCTTC.

The V gene is TRBV30, the J gene TRBJ1-4, with D possibly TRBD1 on 5 matching bases. Germline CDR1 and CDR2: GTSNPN and SVGIG (reference sequence). Trimming took off 5 bases at V and 8 bases at J, with 24 bases between the two ends. CDR3 size: 16 residues. The CDR3 reads CAWDTGSTTGGEKLFF. The CDR3 nucleotides are TGTGCCTGGGATACAGGCAGTACCACAGGTGGAGAAAAACTGTTTTTT.

The rearrangement uses TRBV7-6 and TRBJ2-1; 8 bases are a match to TRBD2. After removal of 5 bases from V and 2 bases from J, the junction contained 8 bases not matched to a gene. The CDR3 is made up of 16 amino acids. Germline V lookup: CDR1 SGHVS, CDR2 FNYEAQ. The CDR3 DNA is TGTGCCAGCAGCCGTGGGGGCGGGGGGCCCTACAATGAGCAGTTCTTC. Translation gives CASSRGGGGPYNEQFF.

This clone was recorded only once. The chain is built from TRBV27 and TRBJ2-1, with 9 bases identical to TRBD1. The CDR3 contains 15 residues. Trimming took 5 bases from V and 1 from J; bases not matched to a gene: 3. Germline loops: CDR1 MNHEY, CDR2 SMNVEV (reference sequence). This chain's CDR3 is CASSAGTGSYNEQFF. Here the CDR3 DNA reads TGTGCCAGCAGTGCCGGGACAGGGTCCTACAATGAGCAGTTCTTC.

This clone was picked up a small number of times. This chain uses TRBV9 with TRBJ2-5; D not certain. The V and J ends lost 2 bases and 3 bases respectively, with 11 bases between them. This CDR3 has 14 residues. Germline V gives CDR1 SGDLS, CDR2 YYNGEE. Here the CDR3 reads CASSVAWREETQYF. CDR3 bases: TGTGCCAGCAGCGTCGCTTGGAGAGAAGAGACCCAGTACTTC.